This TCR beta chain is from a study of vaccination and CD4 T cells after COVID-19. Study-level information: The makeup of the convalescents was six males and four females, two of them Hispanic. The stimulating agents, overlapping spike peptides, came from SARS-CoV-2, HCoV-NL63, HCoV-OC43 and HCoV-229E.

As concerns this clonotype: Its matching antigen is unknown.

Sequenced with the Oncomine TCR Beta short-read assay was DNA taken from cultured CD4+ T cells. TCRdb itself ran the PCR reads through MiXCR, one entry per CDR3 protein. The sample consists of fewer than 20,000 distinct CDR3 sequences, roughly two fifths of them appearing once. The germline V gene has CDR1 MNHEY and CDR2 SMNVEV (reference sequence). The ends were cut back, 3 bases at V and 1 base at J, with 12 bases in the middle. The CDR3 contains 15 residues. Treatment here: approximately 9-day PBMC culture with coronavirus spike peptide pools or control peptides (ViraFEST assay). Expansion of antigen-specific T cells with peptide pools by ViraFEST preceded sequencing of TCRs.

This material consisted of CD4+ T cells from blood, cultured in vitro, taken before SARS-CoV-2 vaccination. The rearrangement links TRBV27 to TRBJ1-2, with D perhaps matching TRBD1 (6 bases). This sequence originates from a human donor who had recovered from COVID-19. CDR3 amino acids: CASSFLGGRNYGYTF. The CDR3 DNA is TGTGCCAGCAGTTTTTTGGGGGGGCGTAACTATGGCTACACCTTC.